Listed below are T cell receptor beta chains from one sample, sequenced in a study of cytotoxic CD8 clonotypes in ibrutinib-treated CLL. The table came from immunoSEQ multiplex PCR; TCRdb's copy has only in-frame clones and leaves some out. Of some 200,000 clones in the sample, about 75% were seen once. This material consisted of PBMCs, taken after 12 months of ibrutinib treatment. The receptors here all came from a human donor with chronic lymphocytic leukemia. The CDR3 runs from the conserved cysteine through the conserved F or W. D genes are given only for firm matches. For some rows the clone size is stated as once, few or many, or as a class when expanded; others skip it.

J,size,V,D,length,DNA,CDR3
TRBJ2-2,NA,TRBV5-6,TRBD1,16,TGTGCCAGCAGCTGGAGGACAGGGTGGGACACCGGGGAGCTGTTTTTT,CASSWRTGWDTGELFF
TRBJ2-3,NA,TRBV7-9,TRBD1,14,TGTGCCAGCTTACGACAGGGGGCTGGGGATACGCAGTATTTT,CASLRQGAGDTQYF
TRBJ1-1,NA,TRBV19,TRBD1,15,TGTGCCAGTAGTATGAACAGGGGAGCGTACACTGAAGCTTTCTTT,CASSMNRGAYTEAFF
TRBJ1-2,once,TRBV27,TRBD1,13,TGTGCCAGCAGTTTTTATCAGGGGGATGGCTACACCTTC,CASSFYQGDGYTF
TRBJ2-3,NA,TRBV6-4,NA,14,TGTGCCAGCAGTGACACGAAGGAGGTAGATACGCAGTATTTT,CASSDTKEVDTQYF
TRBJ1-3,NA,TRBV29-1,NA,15,TGCAGCGTTGAGAAAAGCAGGTCCTCTGGAAACACCATATATTTT,CSVEKSRSSGNTIYF
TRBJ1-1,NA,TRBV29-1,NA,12,TGCAGCGCATCGACCGTGAACACTGAAGCTTTCTTT,CSASTVNTEAFF
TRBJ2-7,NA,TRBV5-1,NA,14,TGCGCCAGCAGCTCCGGGCCAGAGGCCTACGAGCAGTACTTC,CASSSGPEAYEQYF
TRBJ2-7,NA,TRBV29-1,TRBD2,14,TGCAGCGTTGCTAACGGGAGGAGCTCCTACGAGCAGTACTTC,CSVANGRSSYEQYF
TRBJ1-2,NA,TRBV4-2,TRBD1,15,TGTGCCAGCAGCCAAGGGACAGGCGTCTTCTATGGCTACACCTTC,CASSQGTGVFYGYTF
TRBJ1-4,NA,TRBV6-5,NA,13,TGTGCCAGCAGTTACTCCAGGCATGAAAAACTGTTTTTT,CASSYSRHEKLFF
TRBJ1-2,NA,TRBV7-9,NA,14,TGTGCCAGCAGCCCCCCCGGGATCCCTGATGGCTACACCTTC,CASSPPGIPDGYTF
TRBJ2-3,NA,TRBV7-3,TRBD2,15,TGTGCCAGCAGCTTTGGACTAGCGGGTCTAGATACGCAGTATTTT,CASSFGLAGLDTQYF
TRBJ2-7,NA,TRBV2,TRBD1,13,TGTGCCAGCAGAGGACAGGGGTCCGGCGAGCAGTACTTC,CASRGQGSGEQYF
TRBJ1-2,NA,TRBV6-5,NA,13,TGTGCCAGCAGTTACTTGCCGGACTATGGCTACACCTTC,CASSYLPDYGYTF
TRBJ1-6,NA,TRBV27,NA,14,TGTGCCAGCAGTCCAGGCCCCCACAATTCACCCCTCCACTTT,CASSPGPHNSPLHF
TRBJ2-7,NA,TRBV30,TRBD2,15,TGTGCCTGGAGGGTCCTAGGACTAGCGGGAGACGAGCAGTACTTC,CAWRVLGLAGDEQYF
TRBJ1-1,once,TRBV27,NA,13,TGTGCCAGCAGCCGGGCGGTGAACACTGAAGCTTTCTTT,CASSRAVNTEAFF
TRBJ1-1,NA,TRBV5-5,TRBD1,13,TGTGCCAGCCTGAAGACAGGGGCCTTTGAAGCTTTCTTT,CASLKTGAFEAFF
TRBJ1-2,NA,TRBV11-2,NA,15,TGTGCCAGCAGCTTACCCCCGCCTGCTAACTATGGCTACACCTTC,CASSLPPPANYGYTF
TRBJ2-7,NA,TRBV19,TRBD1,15,TGTGCCAGTAGTATGGGGGGACAGGGGAGCTACGAGCAGTACTTC,CASSMGGQGSYEQYF
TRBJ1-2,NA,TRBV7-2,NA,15,TGTGCCAGCAGCTTAGGCCTGCTGATGAACTATGGCTACACCTTC,CASSLGLLMNYGYTF
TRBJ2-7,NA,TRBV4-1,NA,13,TGCGCCAGCAGCCAAGGTTCCTCCTACGAGCAGTACTTC,CASSQGSSYEQYF
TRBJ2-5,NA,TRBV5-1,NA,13,TGCGCCAGCAGCATCGTGGTGGGAGAGACCCAGTACTTC,CASSIVVGETQYF